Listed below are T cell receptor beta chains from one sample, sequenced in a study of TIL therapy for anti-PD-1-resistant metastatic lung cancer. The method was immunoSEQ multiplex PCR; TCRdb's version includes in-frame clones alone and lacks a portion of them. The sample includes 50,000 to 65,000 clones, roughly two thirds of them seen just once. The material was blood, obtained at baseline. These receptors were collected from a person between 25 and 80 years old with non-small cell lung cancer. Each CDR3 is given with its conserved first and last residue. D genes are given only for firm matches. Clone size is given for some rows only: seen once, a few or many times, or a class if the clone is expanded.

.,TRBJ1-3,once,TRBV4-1,CASSQVALGYGNTIYF,TGCGCCAGCAGCCAAGTTGCCTTGGGTTACGGAAACACCATATATTTT
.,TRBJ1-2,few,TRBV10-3,CAISEGSSNYGYTF,TGTGCCATCAGTGAGGGCAGCTCTAACTATGGCTACACCTTC
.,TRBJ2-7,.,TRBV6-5,CASSYRLRNEQYF,TGTGCCAGCAGTTACCGACTTAGAAACGAGCAGTACTTC
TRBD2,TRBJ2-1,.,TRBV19,CASSIDSGSYNEQFF,TGTGCCAGTAGTATTGACAGCGGGAGCTACAATGAGCAGTTCTTC
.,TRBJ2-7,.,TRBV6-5,CASSLTAGKSSYEQYF,TGTGCCAGCAGTTTAACGGCCGGGAAGAGCTCCTACGAGCAGTACTTC
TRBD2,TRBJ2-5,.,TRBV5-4,CASSSGLAGGATQYF,TGTGCCAGCAGCTCCGGACTAGCGGGCGGTGCGACCCAGTACTTC
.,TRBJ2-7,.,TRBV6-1,CASSEFGLSYEQYF,TGTGCCAGCAGTGAATTTGGACTCTCCTACGAGCAGTACTTC
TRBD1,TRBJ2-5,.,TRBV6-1,CASSARDRQQETQYF,TGTGCCAGCAGTGCCCGGGACAGGCAACAAGAGACCCAGTACTTC
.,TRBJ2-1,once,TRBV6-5,CASRAAWTGGNEQFF,TGTGCCAGCAGGGCTGCGTGGACCGGGGGCAATGAGCAGTTCTTC
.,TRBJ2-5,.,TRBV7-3,CASSLSGAETQYF,TGTGCCAGCAGCTTATCAGGGGCCGAGACCCAGTACTTC
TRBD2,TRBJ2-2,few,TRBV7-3,CASSPLSMAGGITGELFF,TGTGCCAGCAGCCCCCTTAGCATGGCGGGAGGGATCACCGGGGAGCTGTTTTTT
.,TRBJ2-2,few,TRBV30,CAWSVGVRTNTGELFF,TGTGCCTGGAGTGTAGGGGTTAGGACTAACACCGGGGAGCTGTTTTTT
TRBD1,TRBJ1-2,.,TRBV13,CASSIGQGASTF,TGTGCCAGCAGCATAGGGCAGGGGGCCTCTACCTTC
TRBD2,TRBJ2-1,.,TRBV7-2,CASLGDYSYNEQFF,TGTGCCAGCCTAGGGGACTATTCCTACAATGAGCAGTTCTTC
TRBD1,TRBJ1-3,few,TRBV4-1,CASSQPQGAAGNTIYF,TGCGCCAGCAGCCAACCCCAGGGGGCTGCTGGAAACACCATATATTTT
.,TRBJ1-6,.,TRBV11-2,CASSLLIAPNSPLHF,TGTGCCAGCAGCTTATTAATTGCCCCCAATTCACCCCTCCACTTT
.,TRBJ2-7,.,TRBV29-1,CSVMTDSSYEQYF,TGCAGCGTCATGACGGATTCCTCCTACGAGCAGTACTTC
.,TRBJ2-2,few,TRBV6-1,CASSEYRGGTGELFF,TGTGCCAGCAGTGAATACAGGGGAGGGACCGGGGAGCTGTTTTTT
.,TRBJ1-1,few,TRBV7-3,CASSLQGNTEAFF,TGTGCCAGCAGCCTCCAGGGGAACACTGAAGCTTTCTTT
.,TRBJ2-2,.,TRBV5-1,CASSLGQNTGELFF,TGCGCCAGCAGCTTGGGACAGAACACCGGGGAGCTGTTTTTT
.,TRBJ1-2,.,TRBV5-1,CASSSGALGYGYTF,TGCGCCAGCAGCTCGGGGGCTCTCGGCTATGGCTACACCTTC
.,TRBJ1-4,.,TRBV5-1,CASSLATANEKLFF,TGCGCCAGCAGCTTGGCGACGGCTAATGAAAAACTGTTTTTT
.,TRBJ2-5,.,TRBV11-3,CASSLGIQETQYF,TGTGCCAGCAGCTTAGGGATCCAAGAGACCCAGTACTTC
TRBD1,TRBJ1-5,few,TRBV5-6,CASSLMTGNQPQHF,TGTGCCAGCAGCTTGATGACAGGGAACCAGCCCCAGCATTTT
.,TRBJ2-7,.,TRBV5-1,CASSLVGSFYEQYF,TGCGCCAGCAGCTTGGTAGGCAGCTTCTACGAGCAGTACTTC
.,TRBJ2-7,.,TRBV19,CASSIGTEYEQYF,TGTGCCAGTAGTATTGGGACGGAGTACGAGCAGTACTTC
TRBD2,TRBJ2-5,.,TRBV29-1,CSVDTIMGEGQETQYF,TGCAGCGTTGATACTATTATGGGGGAGGGCCAAGAGACCCAGTACTTC
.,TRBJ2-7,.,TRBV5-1,CASSLVSGGYEQYF,TGCGCCAGCAGCTTGGTTAGCGGAGGCTACGAGCAGTACTTC
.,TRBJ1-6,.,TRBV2,CASSEGVGGMGSPLHF,TGTGCCAGCAGTGAAGGTGTTGGGGGCATGGGTTCACCCCTCCACTTT
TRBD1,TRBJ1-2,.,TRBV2,CASRDRAPTNTF,TGTGCCAGCAGGGACAGGGCACCGACCAACACCTTC
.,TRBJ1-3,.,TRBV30,CAWSWSLIGNTIYF,TGTGCCTGGTCCTGGAGTTTGATTGGAAACACCATATATTTT
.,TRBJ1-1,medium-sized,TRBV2,CASSGRQGDTTNTEAFF,TGTGCCAGCAGTGGGAGGCAGGGTGACACTACAAACACTGAAGCTTTCTTT
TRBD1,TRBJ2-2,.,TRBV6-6,CATFRGTGSTGELFF,TGTGCCACCTTCCGCGGGACAGGGAGCACCGGGGAGCTGTTTTTT
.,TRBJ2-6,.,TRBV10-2,CASSESGANVLTF,TGCGCCAGCAGTGAGTCTGGGGCCAACGTCCTGACTTTC
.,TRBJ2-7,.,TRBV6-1,CASSSLGSYEQYF,TGTGCCAGCAGTTCACTCGGCTCCTACGAGCAGTACTTC
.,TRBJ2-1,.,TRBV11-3,CASSLGFLQFF,TGTGCCAGCAGCTTGGGGTTCCTTCAGTTCTTC
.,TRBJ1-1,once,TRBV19,CASNLGTEAFF,TGTGCCAGTAACCTGGGGACTGAAGCTTTCTTT
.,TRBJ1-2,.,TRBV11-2,CASSLAEGGYTF,TGTGCCAGCAGCTTAGCGGAAGGGGGCTACACCTTC
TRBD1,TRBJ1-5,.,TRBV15,CATSRDLRTGGNQPQHF,TGTGCCACCAGCAGAGATCTGAGGACAGGGGGCAATCAGCCCCAGCATTTT
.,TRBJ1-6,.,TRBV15,CATSRDRQDGGSSPLHF,TGTGCCACCAGCAGAGATCGTCAGGACGGAGGGAGTTCACCCCTCCACTTT
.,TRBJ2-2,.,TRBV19,CASSVRMAGELFF,TGTGCCAGTAGTGTACGGATGGCCGGGGAGCTGTTTTTT
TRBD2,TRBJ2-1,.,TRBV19,CASSPTGGPDEQFF,TGTGCCAGTAGTCCGACGGGAGGGCCAGATGAGCAGTTCTTC
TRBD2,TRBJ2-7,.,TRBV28,CASSFFGLVSEQYF,TGTGCCAGCAGTTTTTTCGGACTAGTAAGCGAGCAGTACTTC
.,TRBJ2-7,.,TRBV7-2,CASSFPGQGEQYF,TGTGCCAGCAGCTTCCCAGGACAAGGCGAGCAGTACTTC
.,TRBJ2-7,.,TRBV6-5,CASSYGGAAEQYF,TGTGCCAGCAGTTACGGAGGGGCGGCCGAGCAGTACTTC
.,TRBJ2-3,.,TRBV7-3,CASSSDSLLADTQYF,TGTGCCAGCAGCTCTGACTCACTTCTGGCAGATACGCAGTATTTT